A selection of T cell receptor beta chains follows, all from one sample in a study of blood T cell repertoires in COVID-19. Profiled with immunoSEQ multiplex PCR; TCRdb holds only in-frame clones, not every one. The sample has 55,000 to 75,000 clones, 80% to 85% seen once. Sequenced input: peripheral blood. These receptors were taken from an elderly man with COVID-19, enrolled during active disease. Each CDR3 is given with its conserved first and last residue. A D gene is named only where the DNA matches it firmly. The listing skips clone size in some rows; elsewhere it reads once, few, many or a size class.

TRBV7-2,TRBD1,TRBJ1-2,NA,TGTGCCAGCACCACTATGGGGACAGGGGGAGTCGTCGTGGGCTACACCTTC,CASTTMGTGGVVVGYTF
TRBV19,TRBD1,TRBJ1-1,NA,TGTGCCAGTAGTATAAAGGACAGGCTTGAAGCTTTCTTT,CASSIKDRLEAFF
TRBV7-3,TRBD1,TRBJ2-7,NA,TGTGCCAGCAGCTTACAGCCAAGGACAGGGTCCCCCTACGAGCAGTACTTC,CASSLQPRTGSPYEQYF
TRBV7-9,NA,TRBJ1-4,NA,TGTGCCAGCAGCGCCCCGCAGGGGCGGTTAAGGGAAAAACTGTTTTTT,CASSAPQGRLREKLFF
TRBV5-5,TRBD1,TRBJ2-2,NA,TGTGCCAGCAGCCGGACAGGGGGCGTGGGCACCGGGGAGCTGTTTTTT,CASSRTGGVGTGELFF
TRBV5-1,TRBD1,TRBJ1-2,NA,TGCGCCAGCAGCTTGGAATTCGGGGCAGGGGGCGACTATGGCTACACCTTC,CASSLEFGAGGDYGYTF
TRBV11-2,NA,TRBJ2-1,few,TGTGCCAGCAGCTTAGTTAGGGGGGGTGAGCAGTTCTTC,CASSLVRGGEQFF
TRBV3-1/TRBV3-2,TRBD1,TRBJ1-2,NA,TGTGCCAGCAGCCATTTAGCGAGACAGGGGGACTATGGCTACACCTTC,CASSHLARQGDYGYTF
TRBV4-3,TRBD2,TRBJ2-2,few,TGCGCCAGCAGCCAAGAGGCGACTAGCAAAATTAACACCGGGGAGCTGTTTTTT,CASSQEATSKINTGELFF
TRBV10-3,TRBD1,TRBJ1-4,NA,TGTGCCATCAGTGAGTCTAAGGGGGCAAAGGATGAAAAACTGTTTTTT,CAISESKGAKDEKLFF
TRBV19,NA,TRBJ1-5,few,TGTGCCAGTAGTACCACAGGGTTTAGCAATCAGCCCCAGCATTTT,CASSTTGFSNQPQHF
TRBV10-3,TRBD1,TRBJ2-2,NA,TGTGCCATCAGTGAGGGGGACAGGGAGATCGGGGAGCTGTTTTTT,CAISEGDREIGELFF
TRBV19,NA,TRBJ1-1,NA,TGTGCCAGTAGTATAGATCGTGGGGGGATGAACACTGAAGCTTTCTTT,CASSIDRGGMNTEAFF
TRBV23-1,NA,TRBJ2-6,NA,TGCGCCAGCAGTCAAGAGGGAACTGGGGCCAACGTCCTGACTTTC,CASSQEGTGANVLTF
TRBV27,NA,TRBJ2-2,NA,TGTGCCAGCAGCTCACTAGGGACAACCAGCGGGGAGCTGTTTTTT,CASSSLGTTSGELFF
TRBV19,NA,TRBJ2-3,NA,TGTGCCAGTAGTAAGAGTTTAGGGGACACGGGTCTCACAGATACGCAGTATTTT,CASSKSLGDTGLTDTQYF
TRBV5-1,NA,TRBJ1-4,NA,TGCGCCAGCAGCCTTGGGGGGAAACATAATGAAAAACTGTTTTTT,CASSLGGKHNEKLFF
TRBV18,NA,TRBJ1-2,NA,TGTGCCAGCTCACCACGGATCGGGGTCGACTATGGCTACACCTTC,CASSPRIGVDYGYTF
TRBV7-3,NA,TRBJ1-1,NA,TGTGCCAGCAGCCCAGGGTTGAACACTGAAGCTTTCTTT,CASSPGLNTEAFF
TRBV9,TRBD1,TRBJ1-6,NA,TGTGCCAGCAGCTTTGGACAGGGACATAATTCACCCCTCCACTTT,CASSFGQGHNSPLHF
TRBV7-3,NA,TRBJ1-1,NA,TGTGCCAGCAGCTCCGGACATGAAGCTTTCTTT,CASSSGHEAFF
TRBV27,NA,TRBJ2-3,NA,TGTGCCAGCAGTTTATCGATCGGAGACCACACAGATACGCAGTATTTT,CASSLSIGDHTDTQYF
TRBV5-1,NA,TRBJ2-5,NA,TGCGCCAGCAGCCTTCAGGGTGGGGCTCAAGAGACCCAGTACTTC,CASSLQGGAQETQYF
TRBV2,NA,TRBJ2-4,NA,TGTGCCAGCAGTGAAGTCTGGGGGGGCGAGGACATTCAGTACTTC,CASSEVWGGEDIQYF
TRBV6-5,NA,TRBJ2-2,NA,TGTGCCAGCAGTCTCAACAGCGGGAACACCGGGGAGCTGTTTTTT,CASSLNSGNTGELFF
TRBV19,NA,TRBJ1-6,NA,TGTGCCAGTACCCCGGGGAACAGCGGGCCCCTAAATAATTCACCCCTCCACTTT,CASTPGNSGPLNNSPLHF
TRBV7-9,TRBD1,TRBJ1-4,NA,TGTGCCAGCAGTTTCACAGGGGTTGGTGAAAAACTGTTTTTT,CASSFTGVGEKLFF
TRBV9,TRBD2,TRBJ2-1,NA,TGTGCCAGCAGCCCTCCCCGGATAGCGGGGGGTCCCAATGAGCAGTTCTTC,CASSPPRIAGGPNEQFF
TRBV27,NA,TRBJ2-5,NA,TGTGCCAGCAGACCTTCCGGGGGAGAGACCCAGTACTTC,CASRPSGGETQYF
TRBV14,TRBD2,TRBJ2-1,NA,TGTGCCAGCAGCCAAGCAGTGGGACTAGGCTACAATGAGCAGTTCTTC,CASSQAVGLGYNEQFF
TRBV27,NA,TRBJ2-2,NA,TGTGCCAGCAGACCGAACAGGGCGGCGTACACCGGGGAGCTGTTTTTT,CASRPNRAAYTGELFF
TRBV6-6,TRBD2,TRBJ2-5,NA,TGTGCCAGCGGGGGGGGAGAGACCCAGTACTTC,CASGGGETQYF
TRBV6-2/TRBV6-3,NA,TRBJ1-1,NA,TGTGCCAGCAGCTCACCTGGAAGGGGTGACACTGAAGCTTTCTTT,CASSSPGRGDTEAFF
TRBV28,TRBD1,TRBJ2-2,NA,TGTGCCAGCAGTTTCGGACAGGCTCGGCAATGGAGGACCGGGGAGCTGTTTTTT,CASSFGQARQWRTGELFF
TRBV29-1,TRBD1,TRBJ1-2,NA,TGCAGCGTTGATGCCTCGGGACAGGGGGGGTATGGCTACACCTTC,CSVDASGQGGYGYTF
TRBV9,NA,TRBJ2-3,NA,TGTGCCAGCAGCGTATCGGGAGACGCGGCAGATACGCAGTATTTT,CASSVSGDAADTQYF
TRBV19,NA,TRBJ1-3,NA,TGTGCCAGTAGTCAAGTCGCGTCTGACATCGGCTCTGGAAACACCATATATTTT,CASSQVASDIGSGNTIYF
TRBV4-1,NA,TRBJ2-3,few,TGCGCCAGCAGCCAAGATATGATAGCAGTGGGCACAGATACGCAGTATTTT,CASSQDMIAVGTDTQYF
TRBV25-1,NA,TRBJ2-1,NA,TGTGCCAGCAGTGATTCCGCTAGCGCCGAGCAGTTCTTC,CASSDSASAEQFF
TRBV5-1,NA,TRBJ1-2,NA,TGCGCCAGCAGCTTGGATCCGGGTCGGGACTATGGCTACACCTTC,CASSLDPGRDYGYTF